Listed below are T cell receptor beta chains from one sample, sequenced in a study of blood T cell repertoires in COVID-19. Sequencing was performed with immunoSEQ multiplex PCR; in TCRdb, only in-frame clones are kept and a portion is missing. This sample has around 120,000 clones, with approximately 87% found just once. What was sequenced was peripheral blood. The source is a man in his sixties or seventies who had recovered from COVID-19. Both conserved end residues are part of each CDR3. The order of the fields is J gene, V gene, CDR3 length, D gene, clone size, CDR3 DNA, CDR3 protein. A D gene is named only where the DNA matches it firmly. Only part of the rows carry a size: once, few, many, or a class if the clone is expanded.

TRBJ2-7	TRBV10-3	15	-	-	-	CAISTSGSKGYEQYF
TRBJ2-2	TRBV29-1	13	-	-	TGCAGCGTCGACTCCGCGGGCACCGGGGAGCTGTTTTTT	CSVDSAGTGELFF
TRBJ1-6	TRBV6-5	14	-	-	TGTGCCAGCAGTCGACAGCCTTCGGATTCACCCCTCCACTTT	CASSRQPSDSPLHF
TRBJ1-5	TRBV30	12	-	few	TGTGCCTGGAACGGTAACAATCAGCCCCAGCATTTT	CAWNGNNQPQHF
TRBJ2-2	TRBV7-2	15	-	-	TGTGCCAGCAGCTCCCGGAGGGTTGACACCGGGGAGCTGTTTTTT	CASSSRRVDTGELFF
TRBJ2-3	TRBV6-5	14	TRBD2	few	TGTGCCAGCATTGGCGGGGGGGCGTCAGATACGCAGTATTTT	CASIGGGASDTQYF
TRBJ2-3	TRBV24-1	14	-	-	TGTGCCACCAGCGATGTGGGACTCACAGATACGCAGTATTTT	CATSDVGLTDTQYF
TRBJ1-6	TRBV5-1	13	-	few	TGCGCCAGCAGTCCCAGAAATAATTCACCCCTCCACTTT	CASSPRNNSPLHF
TRBJ2-1	TRBV7-9	16	TRBD1	-	TGTGCCAGCAGTTTGGGGACAGGGTTCTCCTACAATGAGCAGTTCTTC	CASSLGTGFSYNEQFF
TRBJ2-1	TRBV7-3	17	TRBD2	-	TGTGCCAGCAGCTCCTATGCGGGACTAAGCTCCTACAATGAGCAGTTCTTC	CASSSYAGLSSYNEQFF
TRBJ1-2	TRBV7-2	18	-	-	TGTGCCAGCAGCTTAGGGGGCGTGGGGGGGCGCCGTAACTATGGCTACACCTTC	CASSLGGVGGRRNYGYTF
TRBJ2-1	TRBV30	17	-	-	TGTGCCTGGACCCCCCTGGGCCGTTTATATTCCTACAATGAGCAGTTCTTC	CAWTPLGRLYSYNEQFF
TRBJ2-2	TRBV9	17	TRBD1	-	TGTGCCAGCAGCCTCGGAGGACAGGGAAGGTACACCGGGGAGCTGTTTTTT	CASSLGGQGRYTGELFF
TRBJ1-4	TRBV19	15	-	-	TGTGCCAGTAGCTCTTCAGGGGCAGAGGGGGAAAAACTGTTTTTT	CASSSSGAEGEKLFF
TRBJ2-6	TRBV28	15	TRBD1	-	TGTGCCAGCTATACAGGGGTCGCTGGGGCCAACGTCCTGACTTTC	CASYTGVAGANVLTF
TRBJ1-1	TRBV28	17	-	-	TGTGCCAGCAGAGGATCCGGGGGGGGGATTATGAACACTGAAGCTTTCTTT	CASRGSGGGIMNTEAFF